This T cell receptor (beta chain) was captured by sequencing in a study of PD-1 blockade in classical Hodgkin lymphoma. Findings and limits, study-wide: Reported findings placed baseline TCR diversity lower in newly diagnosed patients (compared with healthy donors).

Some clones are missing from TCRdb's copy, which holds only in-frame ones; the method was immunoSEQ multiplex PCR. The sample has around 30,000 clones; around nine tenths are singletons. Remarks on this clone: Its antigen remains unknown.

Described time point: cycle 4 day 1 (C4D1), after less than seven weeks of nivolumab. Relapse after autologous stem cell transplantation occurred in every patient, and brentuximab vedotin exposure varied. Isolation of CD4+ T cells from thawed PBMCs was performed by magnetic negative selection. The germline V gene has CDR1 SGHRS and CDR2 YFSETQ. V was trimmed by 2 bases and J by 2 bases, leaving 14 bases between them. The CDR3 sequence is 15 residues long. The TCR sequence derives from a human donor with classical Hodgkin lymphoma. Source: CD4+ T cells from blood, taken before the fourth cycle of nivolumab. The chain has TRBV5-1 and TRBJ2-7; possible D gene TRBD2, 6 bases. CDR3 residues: CASSFGGGRPYEQYF. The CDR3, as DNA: TGCGCCAGCAGCTTTGGGGGAGGCCGTCCCTACGAGCAGTACTTC.